The 28 T cell receptor beta chains below come from one sample, sequenced in a study of blood T cell repertoires in COVID-19. TCRdb's copy holds only in-frame clones and misses some; the assay was immunoSEQ multiplex PCR. Among around 290,000 clones listed, roughly 90% were seen once. Sequencing was done on a sample of peripheral blood. The receptor set was obtained from a woman aged 25 to 39 with COVID-19, enrolled during active disease.

This rearrangement joins TRBV9 to TRBJ1-3, with a tentative D call TRBD1 (5 bases). V lost 1 base to trimming and J lost 2 bases, with 13 bases between them. CDR3 length: 16 residues. Germline V lookup: CDR1 SGDLS, CDR2 YYNGEE. CDR3: CASSVSGDNTGNTIYF. The CDR3 DNA reads TGTGCCAGCAGCGTATCGGGGGATAATACTGGAAACACCATATATTTT.

V gene TRBV7-9 combines with J gene TRBJ1-5; D remains ambiguous. The CDR3 has 16 residues. Trimming cost V 1 base and J 2 bases, with 12 bases left between them. CDR1 and CDR2 from the germline V gene are SEHNR and FQNEAQ (reference sequence). The CDR3 DNA follows: TGTGCCAGCAGCTTAGAAGACGGTGGAGGCAATCAGCCCCAGCATTTT. Translation: CASSLEDGGGNQPQHF.

V usage is TRBV29-1 and J usage is TRBJ1-1, with a tentative D call TRBD1 (6 bases). CDR3 length equals 13 residues. The V end lost 3 bases, the J end lost 5 bases, and 13 bases lay between the germline ends. The germline V gene encodes CDR1 SQVTM and CDR2 ANQGSEA. The CDR3 DNA reads TGCAGCGTTGAGGAACAACAGGGAACTGAAGCTTTCTTT. This sequence encodes CSVEEQQGTEAFF.

The chain couples TRBV5-4 to TRBJ1-1; 10 nucleotides align to TRBD1. The CDR3 runs to 15 residues. Trimming took 4 bases from V and 6 from J; bases not matched to a gene: 9. From germline, CDR1 is SGHNT and CDR2 YYREEE (reference sequence). The CDR3 protein is CASSELDRGLAEAFF. CDR3 bases: TGTGCCAGCAGCGAACTTGACAGGGGGCTGGCTGAAGCTTTCTTT.

V and J are TRBV5-4 and TRBJ2-3; D may be TRBD1 (5 bases). The V and J ends lost 2 bases and 5 bases respectively, with 9 bases between them. This CDR3 region has 13 residues. Germline CDR1 and CDR2: SGHNT and YYREEE (reference sequence). The CDR3 DNA reads TGTGCCAGCAGCTTTATAGGGGAAGATACGCAGTATTTT. Translated, it gives CASSFIGEDTQYF.

This clone has a single count. CDR3 protein: CASSPHTGGGYEQYF. CDR3 DNA sequence: TGTGCCAGCAGTCCCCACACAGGGGGCGGATACGAGCAGTACTTC. The rearrangement links TRBV27 to TRBJ2-7, with 9 nucleotides matching TRBD1. The CDR3 consists of 15 residues. The junction had 9 bases not matched to a gene; V was cut back by 5 bases and J by 4 bases. Germline loops: CDR1 MNHEY, CDR2 SMNVEV (reference sequence).

Note on this clone: The sample holds other DNA sequences that translate to the same CDR3. The rearrangement joins TRBV5-1 to TRBJ1-1; D gene ambiguous. The V gene's germline CDR1 is SGHRS and CDR2 YFSETQ. The CDR3 extends over 15 amino acids. V was trimmed by 0 bases and J by 0 bases, leaving 9 bases between them. Here the CDR3 reads CASSLAAGMNTEAFF. For the CDR3, the DNA is TGCGCCAGCAGCTTGGCCGCGGGAATGAACACTGAAGCTTTCTTT.

The V call is TRBV9, the J call TRBJ2-2, with D perhaps matching TRBD1 (5 bases). V lost 0 bases to trimming and J lost 7 bases, with 7 bases between them. The germline CDR1 and CDR2 sequences are SGDLS and YYNGEE. The CDR3 covers 13 residues. CDR3: CASSVAGNGELFF. As DNA, the CDR3 is TGTGCCAGCAGCGTAGCAGGGAACGGGGAGCTGTTTTTT.

The chain uses TRBV3-1 (or the pseudogene TRBV3-2) and TRBJ1-1; D is unclear. The CDR3 has 13 amino acids. The germline CDR1 and CDR2 sequences are LGHDT and YNNKEL (reference sequence). Trimming removed 2 bases from V and 3 bases from J, with 7 bases in between. The CDR3 loop reads CASSQIGDTEAFF. The CDR3 nucleotides are TGTGCCAGCAGCCAAATCGGGGACACTGAAGCTTTCTTT.

The chain employs TRBV6-5 and TRBJ1-1; a possible D gene is TRBD1 (5 bases). From germline, CDR1 is MNHEY and CDR2 SVGAGI. This CDR3 is 13 amino acids long. V was pared by 2 bases and J by 1 base, with 5 bases between. CDR3: CASSYRGNTEAFF. The CDR3 DNA follows: TGTGCCAGCAGTTACAGGGGGAACACTGAAGCTTTCTTT.

The chain couples TRBV11-2 to TRBJ2-1, with TRBD2 matching 8 bases. Germline assignment: CDR1 SGHAT and CDR2 FQNNGV. V lost 5 bases to trimming and J lost 9 bases; unmatched junction nucleotides: 9. There are 14 residues in the CDR3. The CDR3 region is CASSLGLAVGEQFF. The CDR3, as DNA: TGTGCCAGCAGCCTCGGACTAGCCGTCGGTGAGCAGTTCTTC.

The CDR3: CASSLGTGGYYEQYF. CDR3 coding DNA: TGTGCCAGCAGCCTCGGTACCGGCGGCTACTACGAGCAGTACTTC. The chain links TRBV5-6 to TRBJ2-7; D gene ambiguous. The CDR3 has 15 amino acids. V dropped 4 bases and J dropped 3 bases, with 17 bases sitting between them. CDR1 and CDR2 (germline): SGHDT, YYEEEE. Using reference TRBV5-6 and TRBJ2-7 for the parts outside the CDR3, the full variable domain is DAGVTQSPTHLIKTRGQQVTLRCSPKSGHDTVSWYQQALGQGPQFIFQYYEEEERQRGNFPDRFSGHQFPNYSSELNVNALLLGDSALYLCASSLGTGGYYEQYFGPGTRLTVT.

J is TRBJ2-1 and V is TRBV7-3; possibly TRBD2 for D (6 bases). V lost 6 bases, J lost 6 bases, and 21 bases lay in between. Per the germline V gene, CDR1 is SGHTA and CDR2 is FQGTGA. The CDR3 has 16 amino acids. In nucleotides, the CDR3 is TGTGCCAGCAGTTTATTCTCCGGGACTGGGATCAATGAGCAGTTCTTC. Amino acids: CASSLFSGTGINEQFF.

The V call is TRBV20-1, the J call TRBJ2-7; 12 bases line up with TRBD2. The V and J ends lost 3 bases and 2 bases, in that order; junction bases with no gene match: 5. This CDR3 contains 15 residues. Germline CDR1 is DFQATT and CDR2 is SNEGSKA (reference sequence). The CDR3 DNA sequence: TGCAGTGCTAGTTTGACTAGCGGGGGACCCTACGAGCAGTACTTC. Translated: CSASLTSGGPYEQYF.

The chain combines TRBV11-2 with TRBJ2-1; 8 positions agree with TRBD2. CDR1 and CDR2 from the germline V gene are SGHAT and FQNNGV. This CDR3 region has 15 residues. V lost 1 base to trimming and J lost 7 bases; unmatched junction nucleotides: 6. CDR3 nucleotides: TGTGCCAGCAGCTTAGTTAGCGGGAAGGTGAATGAGCAGTTCTTC. It translates to CASSLVSGKVNEQFF.

V and J are TRBV6-5 and TRBJ2-7, with D possibly matching TRBD2 (5 bases). The CDR3 spans 15 residues. The germline V and J ends were trimmed by 6 bases and 3 bases, with 18 bases remaining between them. Germline loops: CDR1 MNHEY, CDR2 SVGAGI. CDR3: CASRVAGLSFYEQYF. CDR3 in DNA: TGTGCCAGCAGGGTGGCGGGCCTGAGTTTCTACGAGCAGTACTTC.

The chain employs TRBV12-3 or TRBV12-4 and TRBJ1-5, with D possibly TRBD1 on 5 matching bases. Trimming left V 5 bases short and J 12 bases short, with 14 bases between. This CDR3 is 12 amino acids long. DNA for the CDR3: TGTGCCAGCAGTGAGGTCGGACAACTCCAGCATTTT. This codes for CASSEVGQLQHF.

The V call is TRBV9, the J call TRBJ1-1; TRBD1 aligns across 8 bases. This CDR3 spans 15 amino acids. Per the germline V gene, CDR1 is SGDLS and CDR2 is YYNGEE. The J segment lost 1 base and the V segment lost 0 bases, leaving 2 bases of the junction unmatched. The CDR3 DNA sequence: TGTGCCAGCAGCGTAGATGGGACAGGGAACACTGAAGCTTTCTTT. Translated, it gives CASSVDGTGNTEAFF.

This rearrangement joins TRBV6-5 to TRBJ2-2, with 9 bases lining up with TRBD1. With V trimmed by 5 bases and J by 6 bases, 4 bases remained unmatched. In germline, CDR1 is MNHEY, CDR2 SVGAGI. There are 14 residues in the CDR3. CDR3 in amino acids: CASSPTGGPGELFF. Written as DNA, the CDR3 is TGTGCCAGCAGTCCCACAGGGGGCCCCGGGGAGCTGTTTTTT.

The genes are TRBV5-6 and TRBJ2-6, with D possibly matching TRBD2 (5 bases). With 2 bases removed from V and 2 bases from J, the gap between germline ends came to 5 bases. Germline loops: CDR1 SGHDT, CDR2 YYEEEE. This CDR3 is 14 amino acids long. CDR3: CASSFGAGANVLTF. The CDR3 nucleotides are TGTGCCAGCAGCTTCGGGGCTGGGGCCAACGTCCTGACTTTC.

To note about this clone: Germline is not matched at one junction end, which may reflect a read error. The same CDR3 is also encoded by other DNA sequences in this sample. The CDR3 region has the DNA TGTGCCAGCTCCCCACAGGGAGGAACTGAAGCTTTCTTT. Protein sequence: CASSPQGGTEAFF. V gene TRBV18 combines with J gene TRBJ1-1; possible D gene TRBD1, 6 bases. Germline-derived CDR1 and CDR2 are KGHSH and LQKENI. The CDR3 sequence is 13 residues long.

The genes are TRBV27 and TRBJ1-5; tentative D call: TRBD1 (5 bases). The V gene lost 5 bases and the J gene lost 0 bases, with 14 bases spanning the gap. The CDR3 loop spans 16 amino acids. The germline V gene encodes CDR1 MNHEY and CDR2 SMNVEV (reference sequence). CDR3 nucleotide sequence: TGTGCCAGCAGTCCCTGGTCAGGGAATAGCAATCAGCCCCAGCATTTT. It codes for CASSPWSGNSNQPQHF.

The V call is TRBV2, the J call TRBJ1-5; D possibly corresponds to TRBD1 (6 bases). CDR1 SNHLY and CDR2 FYNNEI come from the germline V gene. This CDR3 is built from 14 residues. V was clipped by 4 bases and J by 0 bases, with 7 bases between them. The chain's CDR3 is CASSGTDSNQPQHF. The DNA for the CDR3 is TGTGCCAGCAGTGGGACAGATAGCAATCAGCCCCAGCATTTT.

V is TRBV7-2 and J is TRBJ2-5; 9 bases agree with TRBD1. J lost 4 bases, V lost 5 bases, and 2 bases had no gene match. The CDR3 contains 13 residues. Per germline, CDR1 SGHTA and CDR2 FQGNSA. The CDR3: CASSRDRVETQYF. CDR3 DNA: TGTGCCAGCAGCCGGGACAGGGTAGAGACCCAGTACTTC.

This clone was detected once. The chain carries TRBV7-9 and TRBJ1-2; TRBD1 might be the D (5 bases). V shed 5 bases and J shed 8 bases, with 18 bases lying between them. The germline CDR1 and CDR2 sequences are SEHNR and FQNEAQ (reference sequence). This CDR3 has 14 amino acids. CDR3: CASSPSEGAWGYTF. The DNA of the CDR3 is TGTGCCAGCAGCCCCTCAGAAGGGGCTTGGGGCTACACCTTC.

The chain employs TRBV27 and TRBJ2-7, with D perhaps TRBD2 (5 bases). The CDR3 extends over 14 amino acids. Looked up from germline, CDR1 is MNHEY and CDR2 is SMNVEV (reference sequence). V was shortened by 5 bases and J by 0 bases, with 11 bases between the two germline ends. The CDR3 sequence is CASSRSSGSYEQYF. The CDR3 DNA reads TGTGCCAGCAGTCGGTCCAGCGGCTCCTACGAGCAGTACTTC.

The chain carries TRBV7-7 and TRBJ2-2; 8 bases line up with TRBD1. With 7 bases clipped from V and 4 bases from J, the junction kept 14 bases outside the gene matches. Germline V gene sequence: CDR1 SSHAT, CDR2 FNYEAQ (reference sequence). The CDR3 runs 17 residues. As DNA, the CDR3 is TGTGCCAGCACCTCCGGAGCAGGGGGCGCCGGCACCGGGGAGCTGTTTTTT. Translating gives CASTSGAGGAGTGELFF.

The gene calls are TRBV2 and TRBJ1-6; 11 bases line up with TRBD1. Germline V CDR1 and CDR2: SNHLY, FYNNEI. The CDR3 extends over 14 amino acids. The V and J ends lost 6 bases and 8 bases, in that order; junction bases with no gene match: 3. CDR3 in amino acids: CASSGDRGYSPLHF. The CDR3 DNA reads as TGTGCCAGCAGCGGGGACAGGGGGTATTCACCCCTCCACTTT.